The 30 T cell receptor beta chains presented below share a single source sample, sequenced in a study of cytomegalovirus exposure and HLA in healthy donors. PCR was performed using 60 Vbeta and 13 Jbeta primers. The assay was immunoSEQ multiplex PCR, and TCRdb's table has in-frame clones only and misses some. The sample lists roughly 190,000 clones, 75% to 85% occurring once. The sequencing input was PBMCs. These receptors were collected from a woman aged 50 to 60 in good health and CMV-seronegative.

The rearrangement joins TRBV6-6 to TRBJ2-7; TRBD1 matches at 7 bases. V shed 4 bases and J 4 bases; nucleotides not matched to a gene: 10. The CDR3 is made up of 15 amino acids. Per germline, CDR1 MNHNY and CDR2 SVGAGI (reference sequence). The CDR3 nucleotides read TGTGCCAGCAGTTCCCATCAGGGGGTAAAATACGAGCAGTACTTC. The encoded protein is CASSSHQGVKYEQYF.

Points on this clone: One junction end does not reproduce the germline sequence, and a read error may be involved. This rearrangement joins TRBV7-8 to TRBJ1-1; 7 positions agree with TRBD1. The CDR3 loop spans 13 amino acids. The germline gives CDR1 SGHVS, CDR2 FQNEAQ. The CDR3 sequence is CASSQTGNTEASF. In DNA form, the CDR3 reads TGTGCCAGCAGCCAGACAGGGAACACTGAAGCTTCCTTT. The variable domain in full, completed from reference TRBV7-8 and TRBJ1-1, reads GAGVSQSPRYKVAKRGQDVALRCDPISGHVSLFWYQQALGQGPEFLTYFQNEAQLDKSGLPSDRFFAERPEGSVSTLKIQRTQQEDSAVYLCASSQTGNTEASFGQGTRLTVV.

The V and J genes are TRBV9 and TRBJ1-5, with TRBD1 identical over 9 bases. Germline V lookup: CDR1 SGDLS, CDR2 YYNGEE. With 3 bases clipped from V and 7 bases from J, the junction kept 8 bases outside the gene matches. The CDR3 is 15 amino acids. The CDR3 reads CASSEGTGPGQPQHF. The CDR3 DNA sequence: TGTGCCAGCAGCGAGGGGACAGGGCCCGGACAGCCCCAGCATTTT.

This clone appeared a few times. The rearrangement joins TRBV28 to TRBJ2-1; 12 bases agree with TRBD1. V was clipped by 1 base and J by 2 bases; unmatched bases: 3. From germline, CDR1 is MDHEN and CDR2 SYDVKM. This CDR3 has 17 residues. The CDR3 loop reads CASSLSGTGGAYNEQFF. DNA of the CDR3: TGTGCCAGCAGTTTATCCGGGACAGGGGGCGCCTACAATGAGCAGTTCTTC.

Notes on this clone: The junction departs from the called germline gene at one end, perhaps through a read error. This chain connects TRBV14 to TRBJ2-3; D gene ambiguous. The CDR3 consists of 13 residues. Germline assignment: CDR1 SGHDN and CDR2 FVKESK. CDR3: CASSQGEADTRYF. The CDR3 region has the DNA TGTGCCAGCAGCCAAGGAGAGGCAGATACGCGGTATTTT.

This clone was seen only a few times. The chain is built from TRBV2 and TRBJ2-3, with 10 bases fitting TRBD2. The V segment lost 7 bases and the J segment 5 bases; nucleotides outside the gene matches: 9. Germline V CDR1 and CDR2: SNHLY, FYNNEI. There are 15 residues in the CDR3. For the CDR3, the DNA is TGTGCCAGCACGGGATGGGGACTAGCGTTAGATACGCAGTATTTT. Encoded protein: CASTGWGLALDTQYF. Supplemented by reference TRBV2 and TRBJ2-3, the full variable domain reads EPEVTQTPSHQVTQMGQEVILRCVPISNHLYFYWYRQILGQKVEFLVSFYNNEISEKSEIFDDQFSVERPDGSNFTLKIRSTKLEDSAMYFCASTGWGLALDTQYFGPGTRLTVL.

The gene calls are TRBV7-2 and TRBJ2-5, with 16 nucleotides matching TRBD2. Germline V lookup: CDR1 SGHTA, CDR2 FQGNSA. The CDR3 length is 19 residues. V trimming: 1 base; J trimming: 5 bases; junction bases outside the gene matches: 10. In nucleotides, the CDR3 is TGTGCCAGCAGCTTAGGGGGACTAGCGGGGGGGCGACGGGTTGAGACCCAGTACTTC. Its protein is CASSLGGLAGGRRVETQYF.

Note on this clone: Other nucleotide sequences in the sample specify the same CDR3. The chain combines TRBV28 with TRBJ1-6; TRBD1 might be the D (6 bases). CDR1 is MDHEN, CDR2 SYDVKM, per germline. V lost 2 bases to trimming and J lost 6 bases, with 8 bases between them. CDR3 size: 14 residues. The CDR3 DNA reads as TGTGCCAGCAGTTTAGGCAGGGGTAATTCACCCCTCCACTTT. As protein: CASSLGRGNSPLHF. Filled out from reference TRBV28 and TRBJ1-6, the complete variable domain reads DVKVTQSSRYLVKRTGEKVFLECVQDMDHENMFWYRQDPGLGLRLIYFSYDVKMKEKGDIPEGYSVSREKKERFSLILESASTNQTSMYLCASSLGRGNSPLHFGNGTRLTVT.

This chain joins TRBV6-6 and TRBJ1-5; D perhaps matches TRBD1 (5 bases). The CDR3 is made up of 14 amino acids. Per germline, CDR1 MNHNY and CDR2 SVGAGI (reference sequence). Trimming cost V 5 bases and J 3 bases, with 11 bases left between them. The CDR3 DNA reads as TGTGCCAGCAGTCGCGGACACCCCAATCAGCCCCAGCATTTT. Translating gives CASSRGHPNQPQHF.

The rearrangement links TRBV4-3 to TRBJ1-2, with TRBD1 matching 9 bases. There are 13 residues in the CDR3. The germline CDR1 and CDR2 sequences are LGHNA and YSLEER. V dropped 5 bases and J dropped 6; count of bases not matched to a gene: 4. CDR3 DNA: TGCGCCAGCAGCTCCCGACAGGGGGATGGCTACACCTTC. Its translation: CASSSRQGDGYTF.

The chain carries TRBV15 and TRBJ1-2, with D hard to call. Germline V gene sequence: CDR1 LNHNV, CDR2 YYDKDF (reference sequence). The CDR3 is 11 amino acids. V was shortened by 4 bases and J by 10 bases, with 10 bases between the two germline ends. This CDR3 is CATSKVGSYTF. For the CDR3, the DNA is TGTGCCACCAGCAAGGTCGGGTCCTACACCTTC.

The rearrangement joins TRBV2 to TRBJ2-1, with no clear D. V dropped 4 bases and J dropped 8 bases, with 9 bases sitting between them. The CDR3 consists of 12 residues. Per germline, CDR1 SNHLY and CDR2 FYNNEI. The CDR3 loop reads CASSADNHEQFF. The CDR3 DNA reads TGTGCCAGCAGTGCTGACAACCATGAGCAGTTCTTC.

The count of this clone is one. V and J are TRBV5-6 and TRBJ2-1; TRBD2 matches at 7 bases. With 2 bases clipped from V and 10 bases from J, the junction kept 12 bases outside the gene matches. CDR3 size: 15 residues. Germline assignment: CDR1 SGHDT and CDR2 YYEEEE. CDR3 nucleotide sequence: TGTGCCAGCAGCTTTGGTAGGGTGAGGGGAGGGGAGCAGTTCTTC. Translation: CASSFGRVRGGEQFF.

V gene TRBV18 combines with J gene TRBJ2-7; D is possibly TRBD1 (5 bases). Trimming took off 4 bases at V and 2 bases at J, with 9 bases between the two ends. The CDR3 totals 13 residues. Germline V gives CDR1 KGHSH, CDR2 LQKENI. The CDR3, as DNA: TGTGCCAGCTCACTTCGACAGCCCTACGAGCAGTACTTC. This encodes CASSLRQPYEQYF.

The sample holds a few counts of this clone. The rearrangement joins TRBV7-3 to TRBJ2-3; the D gene is possibly TRBD2 (6 bases). The V end lost 5 bases, the J end lost 0 bases, and 18 bases lay between the germline ends. Per germline, CDR1 SGHTA and CDR2 FQGTGA. This CDR3 comprises 17 residues. CDR3 sequence reads: CASSLGSAGSSTDTQYF. In nucleotides, the CDR3 is TGTGCCAGCAGCCTAGGGTCTGCGGGATCTAGCACAGATACGCAGTATTTT.

This sequence joins TRBV7-2 and TRBJ1-1; maybe TRBD1 (6 bases). The V gene's germline CDR1 is SGHTA and CDR2 FQGNSA. This CDR3 is built from 17 residues. Trimming cost V 2 bases and J 6 bases, with 22 bases left between them. CDR3 sequence reads: CASSLRGTPERGSEAFF. Here the CDR3 DNA reads TGTGCCAGCAGCTTACGAGGTACCCCGGAGAGGGGGTCTGAAGCTTTCTTT. Looking up the rest from reference TRBV7-2 and TRBJ1-1 gives the full variable domain: GAGVSQSPSNKVTEKGKDVELRCDPISGHTALYWYRQSLGQGLEFLIYFQGNSAPDKSGLPSDRFSAERTGGSVSTLTIQRTQQEDSAVYLCASSLRGTPERGSEAFFGQGTRLTVV.

This clone has just one count. The genes are TRBV6-4 and TRBJ2-7; the D gene is possibly TRBD2 (6 bases). V dropped 2 bases and J dropped 8 bases, with 19 bases sitting between them. This CDR3 is 15 amino acids long. Germline V gene sequence: CDR1 MRHNA, CDR2 SNTAGT. CDR3 coding DNA: TGTGCCAGCAGTGACCAACCGGGACTTCCGGCCAAGCAGTACTTC. Translated: CASSDQPGLPAKQYF.

This chain links TRBV29-1 with TRBJ1-2; D is uncertain. The germline gives CDR1 SQVTM, CDR2 ANQGSEA. The V and J ends lost 4 bases and 1 base respectively, with 4 bases between them. CDR3 size: 11 residues. CDR3 sequence: CSVVLNYGYTF. CDR3 sequence (DNA): TGCAGCGTTGTCCTTAACTATGGCTACACCTTC.

A single count supports this clone. The rearrangement uses TRBV5-1 and TRBJ2-6, with D possibly TRBD1 on 6 matching bases. V lost 0 bases and J lost 2, with 6 bases in between. The CDR3 is 15 residues long. Germline lookup yields CDR1 SGHRS and CDR2 YFSETQ. The CDR3 nucleotides read TGCGCCAGCAGCTTGGAGGGGGCTGGGGCCAACGTCCTGACTTTC. This gives the protein CASSLEGAGANVLTF.

This clone was seen just once. This CDR3 reads CASSLGVEREQFF. CDR3 nucleotides: TGTGCCAGCAGCTTAGGAGTAGAGCGTGAGCAGTTCTTC. This chain connects TRBV7-2 to TRBJ2-1; D ambiguous. V was trimmed by 1 base and J by 9 bases, leaving 10 bases between them. The CDR3 extends over 13 amino acids. In germline, CDR1 is SGHTA, CDR2 FQGNSA.

The genes are TRBV5-1 and TRBJ1-3, with a tentative D call TRBD1 (5 bases). This CDR3 contains 14 residues. With 3 bases removed from V and 2 bases from J, the gap between germline ends came to 9 bases. From germline, CDR1 is SGHRS and CDR2 YFSETQ. CDR3: CASSSQGPGNTIYF. The CDR3 DNA is TGCGCCAGCAGCTCCCAGGGCCCTGGAAACACCATATATTTT. Full variable domain (missing parts from reference TRBV5-1 and TRBJ1-3): KAGVTQTPRYLIKTRGQQVTLSCSPISGHRSVSWYQQTPGQGLQFLFEYFSETQRNKGNFPGRFSGRQFSNSRSEMNVSTLELGDSALYLCASSSQGPGNTIYFGEGSWLTVV.

The rearrangement links TRBV2 to TRBJ1-6; D remains unclear. Germline-derived CDR1 and CDR2 are SNHLY and FYNNEI. V dropped 4 bases and J dropped 6 bases, with 13 bases sitting between them. The CDR3 length is 15 residues. The CDR3 protein is CASSGSTNLNSPLHF. As DNA, the CDR3 is TGTGCCAGCAGTGGGTCAACTAACCTTAATTCACCCCTCCACTTT.

The chain is built from TRBV4-3 and TRBJ1-2; 7 bases fit TRBD1. The trim removed 1 base at V and 1 base at J, leaving 9 bases unmatched. The CDR3 spans 17 residues. Germline CDR1 LGHNA, CDR2 YSLEER. The CDR3 spells CASSQGPGTEINYGYTF. Here the CDR3 DNA reads TGCGCCAGCAGCCAAGGCCCCGGGACAGAAATTAACTATGGCTACACCTTC.

The chain recombines TRBV9 with TRBJ1-6, with D maybe TRBD1 (5 bases). Germline V gene lookup returns CDR1 SGDLS and CDR2 YYNGEE. The CDR3 runs 15 residues. V lost 6 bases and J lost 1, with 11 bases in between. CDR3 in DNA: TGTGCCAGCAACAGGCTAGGATCCTATAATTCACCCCTCCACTTT. Amino acids: CASNRLGSYNSPLHF.

In its sample, this clone was seen once. The chain joins TRBV28 to TRBJ2-2; TRBD2 matches 7 bases. J was trimmed by 4 bases and V by 1 base; bases with no gene match: 6. CDR3 length: 16 residues. Germline loops: CDR1 MDHEN, CDR2 SYDVKM. CDR3 bases: TGTGCCAGCAGTTTATTTGGGCGGGAGAGCACCGGGGAGCTGTTTTTT. Translated: CASSLFGRESTGELFF. The whole variable domain, remainder taken from reference TRBV28 and TRBJ2-2, is DVKVTQSSRYLVKRTGEKVFLECVQDMDHENMFWYRQDPGLGLRLIYFSYDVKMKEKGDIPEGYSVSREKKERFSLILESASTNQTSMYLCASSLFGRESTGELFFGEGSRLTVL.

This sequence joins TRBV27 and TRBJ1-2, with D possibly being TRBD1 (6 bases). Germline CDR1 and CDR2: MNHEY and SMNVEV (reference sequence). The CDR3 loop spans 14 amino acids. Trimming removed 5 bases from V and 4 bases from J, with 14 bases in between. The CDR3 DNA is TGTGCCAGCAGTCCGCGACAGGCCCTCTATGGCTACACCTTC. Encoded protein: CASSPRQALYGYTF.

The V gene is TRBV7-2, the J gene TRBJ2-1, with D possibly matching TRBD2 (6 bases). Germline V gene data show CDR1 as SGHTA and CDR2 as FQGNSA. The CDR3 runs to 13 residues. Trimming left V 5 bases short and J 9 bases short, with 14 bases between. The CDR3 region has the DNA TGTGCCAGCAGCCGGGAGAACGGTAGTGAGCAGTTCTTC. Translated, it gives CASSRENGSEQFF.

This chain connects TRBV19 to TRBJ2-2, with a possible D match to TRBD1 (5 bases). Per germline, CDR1 LNHDA and CDR2 SQIVND (reference sequence). Trimming shortened V by 1 base and J by 5 bases, and 14 bases separated the two germline ends. CDR3 length: 16 amino acids. The CDR3 protein is CASSIGWQGRTGELFF. CDR3 nucleotides: TGTGCCAGTAGTATAGGGTGGCAGGGCCGGACCGGGGAGCTGTTTTTT.

In its sample, this clone was seen once. This rearrangement joins TRBV9 to TRBJ2-3, with a tentative D call TRBD2 (7 bases). Germline V gene lookup returns CDR1 SGDLS and CDR2 YYNGEE. The CDR3 sequence is 16 residues long. Trimming cost V 1 base and J 2 bases, with 14 bases left between them. This CDR3 reads CASSVFGGGPTDTQYF. The CDR3 DNA is TGTGCCAGCAGCGTATTTGGGGGGGGCCCCACAGATACGCAGTATTTT.

The chain joins TRBV25-1 to TRBJ1-4; D is uncertain. The CDR3 sequence is 15 residues long. The germline V gene encodes CDR1 MGHDK and CDR2 SYGVNS. The V end lost 4 bases, the J end lost 5 bases, and 14 bases lay between the germline ends. The CDR3, as DNA: TGTGCCAGCAGTGGTTTTTTCACCGGGAATGAAAAACTGTTTTTT. Amino acids: CASSGFFTGNEKLFF.